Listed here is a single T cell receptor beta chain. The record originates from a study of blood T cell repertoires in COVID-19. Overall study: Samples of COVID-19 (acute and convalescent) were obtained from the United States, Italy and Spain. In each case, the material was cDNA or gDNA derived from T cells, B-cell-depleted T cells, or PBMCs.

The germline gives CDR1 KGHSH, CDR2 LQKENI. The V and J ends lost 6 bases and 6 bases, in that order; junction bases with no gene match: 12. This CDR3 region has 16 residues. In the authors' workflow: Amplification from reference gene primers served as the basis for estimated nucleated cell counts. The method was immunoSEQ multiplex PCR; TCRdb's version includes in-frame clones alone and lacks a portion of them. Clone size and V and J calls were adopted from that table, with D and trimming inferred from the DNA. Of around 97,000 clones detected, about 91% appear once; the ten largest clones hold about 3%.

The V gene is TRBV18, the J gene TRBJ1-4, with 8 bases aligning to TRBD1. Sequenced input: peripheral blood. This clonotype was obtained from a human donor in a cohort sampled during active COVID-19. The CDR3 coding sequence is TGTGCCAGCTCCCCCATTATTGGACAGGGTTATGAAAAACTGTTTTTT. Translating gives CASSPIIGQGYEKLFF.